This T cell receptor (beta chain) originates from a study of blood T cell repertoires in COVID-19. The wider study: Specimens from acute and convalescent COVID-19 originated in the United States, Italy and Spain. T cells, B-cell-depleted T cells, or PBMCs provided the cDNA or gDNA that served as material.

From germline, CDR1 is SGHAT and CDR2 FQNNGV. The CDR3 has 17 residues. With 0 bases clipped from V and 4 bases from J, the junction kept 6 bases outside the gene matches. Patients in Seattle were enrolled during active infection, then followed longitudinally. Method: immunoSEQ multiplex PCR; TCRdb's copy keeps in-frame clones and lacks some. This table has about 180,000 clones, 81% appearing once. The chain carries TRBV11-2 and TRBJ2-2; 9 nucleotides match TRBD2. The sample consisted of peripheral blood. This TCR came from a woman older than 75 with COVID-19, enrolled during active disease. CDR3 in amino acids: CASSLDIGLAITGELFF. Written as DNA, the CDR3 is TGTGCCAGCAGCTTAGATATTGGACTAGCGATCACCGGGGAGCTGTTTTTT.